This T cell receptor beta chain comes out of a study of T-cell memory formation after mild COVID-19 listed by TCRdb under 2021. For context, the study as a whole: TCR sequence clusters from the two donors were found to be largely donor specific. In two donors, T-cell clones that expanded and contracted after mild COVID-19 were tracked by sequencing TCRalpha and TCRbeta repertoires over time. The cohort was made up of two young adult volunteers, one female and one male, who were previously healthy.

Sequencing was performed on an Illumina NovaSeq 6000. Using 5'RACE with constant-segment primers, TCRalpha and TCRbeta cDNA libraries were constructed, with sample barcodes and unique molecular identifiers added in the process. RNA was extracted from every sample with Trizol reagent. Amplification of the libraries took two PCR steps, and the second step added a second sample barcode plus Illumina TruSeq adapters. Libraries were sequenced on an Illumina NovaSeq with 2 x 150 bp paired-end reads. As for the authors' bioinformatics: Reads were demultiplexed and collapsed into UMI-guided consensus sequences with migec v1.2.7. Using mixcr v2.1.11, the UMI consensuses were aligned to TRA and TRB V and J templates and assembled into clonotypes. A clonotype was counted as expanded or contracted only when both edgeR and NoisET called the clonotype significant, with the noise models trained on biological replicates. edgeR calls used a false discovery rate-adjusted p below 0.01 and a log2 fold-change threshold of 1. As an exploratory analysis of dynamics, PCA with hierarchical clustering was applied to max-normalized trajectories of the 1000 most abundant clonotypes. Each responding clone was given a CD4 or CD8 phenotype based on the CD4+ and CD8+ repertoires, which had been sequenced separately. TCRdb reworked the public reads: Q25 trimming with fastp, MiXCR clone assembly, productive beta chains retained. CDR3 protein sequences are deduplicated, and each keeps its most common genes and DNA. Here the V and J calls rest on TCRdb's processing, not on the authors' analysis. Counted in this sample were about half a million distinct CDR3 sequences; approximately 18% of them appeared once. Over 9% of the sample is held by the ten biggest clonotypes.

PBMCs were isolated by Ficoll-Paque density gradient centrifugation. Turning to this clonotype: Its antigen is unknown. No qualities accompany the bases; no much larger clone lies one base away.

Results and caveats for the whole study, not just this receptor: Only a couple of mild cases were covered in the study, and larger cohorts including severe cases with pre-infection samples were considered necessary. Contracting CD4+ clones were located mainly in the CM and EM memory subsets, whereas CD8+ clones were found to be enriched in EMRA. Balanced CD4/CD8 phenotypes were observed for clones contracting from day 15 to 85, whereas a bias towards CD4+ was observed for a second wave of clones expanding from day 15 to 37. Whether the second-wave clones peaking on day 37 were SARS-CoV-2 specific was not confirmed. Some responding clones were found in pre-infection memory, which suggests that pre-existing cross-reactive memory T cells took part in the SARS-CoV-2 response.

Its CDR3 holds 15 amino acids, cysteine through phenylalanine. Left in the record is the CDR3 DNA by itself, 45 bases read in frame from the first base. V is clipped by 3 bases and J by 0 bases, and the sequence between their germline boundaries is 6 bases long. The germline V gene (reference sequence) specifies PRHDT as CDR1 and FYEKMQ as CDR2. This receptor was taken from an adult woman who had mild COVID-19 (a few samples of this study predate the infection). The sample titles of this study are shuffled in the database, so cell type and time point are left out; the donor was told from shared clones. Sequencing was done on a sample of PBMCs or a T cell subset sorted from them (not recorded which). The chain was built from TRBV13 and TRBJ2-6, with the D gene not confidently named. The base sequence is TGTGCCAGCAGCTTTCCGAGCTCTGGGGCCAACGTCCTGACTTTC. It translates to CASSFPSSGANVLTF. The full variable domain, with segments outside the CDR3 supplied by the reference TRBV13 and TRBJ2-6 proteins, appears as AAGVIQSPRHLIKEKRETATLKCYPIPRHDTVYWYQQGPGQDPQFLISFYEKMQSDKGSIPDRFSAQQFSDYHSELNMSSLELGDSALYFCASSFPSSGANVLTFGAGSRLTVL.